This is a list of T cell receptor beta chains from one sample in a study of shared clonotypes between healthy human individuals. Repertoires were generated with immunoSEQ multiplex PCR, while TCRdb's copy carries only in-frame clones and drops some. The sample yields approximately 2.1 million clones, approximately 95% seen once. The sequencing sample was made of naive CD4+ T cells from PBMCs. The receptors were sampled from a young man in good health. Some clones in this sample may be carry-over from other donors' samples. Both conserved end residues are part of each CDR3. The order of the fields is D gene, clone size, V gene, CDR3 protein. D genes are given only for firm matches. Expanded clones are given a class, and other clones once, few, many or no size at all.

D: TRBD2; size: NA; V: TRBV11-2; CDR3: CASSPGLAGGPIWSYEQYF
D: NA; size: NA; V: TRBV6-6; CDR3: CASSATARASGNTIYF
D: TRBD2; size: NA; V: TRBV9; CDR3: CASSVGTGLADPANIQYF
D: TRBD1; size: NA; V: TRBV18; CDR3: CASSPNRDSSYGYTF
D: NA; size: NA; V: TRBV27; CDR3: CASSLSRGSTWFF
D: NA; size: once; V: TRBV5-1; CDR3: CASSRGDSSYNEQFF
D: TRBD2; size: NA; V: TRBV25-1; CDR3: CASNSPGTTYNEQFF
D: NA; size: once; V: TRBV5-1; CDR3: CASSWTESRYNEQFF
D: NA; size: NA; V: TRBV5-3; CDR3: CARSPRRANEQFF
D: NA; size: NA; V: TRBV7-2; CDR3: CASSLTVSSYEQYF
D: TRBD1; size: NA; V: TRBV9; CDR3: CASSVNQGAGPQHF
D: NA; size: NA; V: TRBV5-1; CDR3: CASSREQADTQYF
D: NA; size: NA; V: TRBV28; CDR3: CASSLWGNSYEQYF
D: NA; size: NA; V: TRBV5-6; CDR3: CASSWRSSGNTIYF
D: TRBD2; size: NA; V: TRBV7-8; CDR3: CASSLGVTGGSDTQYF
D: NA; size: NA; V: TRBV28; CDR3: CASSFGLLYEQYF
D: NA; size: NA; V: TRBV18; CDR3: CASSPESTQYF